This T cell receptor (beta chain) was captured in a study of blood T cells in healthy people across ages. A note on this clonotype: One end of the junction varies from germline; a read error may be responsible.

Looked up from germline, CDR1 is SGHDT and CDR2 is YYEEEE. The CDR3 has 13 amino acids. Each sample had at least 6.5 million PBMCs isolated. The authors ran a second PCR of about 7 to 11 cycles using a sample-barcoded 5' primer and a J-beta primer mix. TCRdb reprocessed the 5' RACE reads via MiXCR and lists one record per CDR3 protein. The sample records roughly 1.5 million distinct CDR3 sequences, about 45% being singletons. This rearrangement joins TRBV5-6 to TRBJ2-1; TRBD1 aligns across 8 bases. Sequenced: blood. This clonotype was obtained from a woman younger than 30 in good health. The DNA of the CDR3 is TGTGCCAGCAGCCCGGACAGGGCGAATGGGCAGTTCTTC. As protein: CASSPDRANGQFF.